A selection of T cell receptor beta chains follows, all from one sample in a study of blood T cell repertoires in COVID-19. The table came from immunoSEQ multiplex PCR; TCRdb's copy has only in-frame clones and leaves some out. This sample has around 140,000 clones, with around 89% found just once. Specimen: peripheral blood. These receptors originate from a man aged 55 to 70 with active or convalescent COVID-19. Each CDR3 is given with its conserved first and last residue. D genes are given only for firm matches. Size is omitted from some rows. Given values are once, few, many or a class for expanded clones.

D gene: TRBD2; J gene: TRBJ2-3; V gene: TRBV3-1/TRBV3-2; clone size: once; CDR3 protein: CASSPGLAASTDTQYF; CDR3 DNA: TGTGCCAGCAGCCCCGGACTAGCGGCCAGCACAGATACGCAGTATTTT
D gene: TRBD1; J gene: TRBJ2-1; V gene: TRBV29-1; clone size: NA; CDR3 protein: CSVQGQAWDEQFF; CDR3 DNA: TGCAGCGTTCAGGGACAGGCCTGGGATGAGCAGTTCTTC
D gene: TRBD1; J gene: TRBJ1-2; V gene: TRBV9; clone size: NA; CDR3 protein: CASSAGTGYGYTF; CDR3 DNA: TGTGCCAGCAGCGCTGGGACAGGGTATGGCTACACCTTC
D gene: TRBD2; J gene: TRBJ2-1; V gene: TRBV6-1; clone size: NA; CDR3 protein: CASSETSGRHEQFF; CDR3 DNA: TGTGCCAGCAGTGAGACTAGCGGGAGACATGAGCAGTTCTTC
D gene: TRBD2; J gene: TRBJ2-3; V gene: TRBV30; clone size: once; CDR3 protein: CAWTRLAGTDTQYF; CDR3 DNA: TGTGCCTGGACACGACTAGCGGGCACAGATACGCAGTATTTT
D gene: TRBD2; J gene: TRBJ2-5; V gene: TRBV12-5; clone size: NA; CDR3 protein: CASGSGTTKETQYF; CDR3 DNA: TGTGCTAGTGGGTCCGGGACTACCAAAGAGACCCAGTACTTC
D gene: NA; J gene: TRBJ2-2; V gene: TRBV30; clone size: once; CDR3 protein: CAWSPGGTGELFF; CDR3 DNA: TGTGCCTGGAGTCCCGGGGGCACCGGGGAGCTGTTTTTT
D gene: TRBD1; J gene: TRBJ1-2; V gene: TRBV19; clone size: NA; CDR3 protein: CASSMGARGLSGYTF; CDR3 DNA: TGTGCCAGTAGTATGGGGGCCAGGGGGCTATCTGGCTACACCTTC
D gene: NA; J gene: TRBJ1-1; V gene: TRBV18; clone size: many; CDR3 protein: CASSPTELNTEAFF; CDR3 DNA: TGTGCCAGCTCACCTACGGAGTTGAACACTGAAGCTTTCTTT
D gene: NA; J gene: TRBJ1-2; V gene: TRBV19; clone size: NA; CDR3 protein: CASTALGAYGYTF; CDR3 DNA: TGTGCCAGTACGGCGTTGGGGGCGTATGGCTACACCTTC
D gene: NA; J gene: TRBJ1-4; V gene: TRBV15; clone size: NA; CDR3 protein: CATSGGLEKLFF; CDR3 DNA: TGTGCCACCAGCGGGGGACTTGAAAAACTGTTTTTT
D gene: NA; J gene: TRBJ1-3; V gene: TRBV5-1; clone size: NA; CDR3 protein: CASSREGDTIYF; CDR3 DNA: TGCGCCAGCAGCCGAGAGGGGGACACCATATATTTT
D gene: TRBD1; J gene: TRBJ2-7; V gene: TRBV30; clone size: once; CDR3 protein: CAWSSGQSGEQYF; CDR3 DNA: TGTGCCTGGAGTTCGGGACAGTCGGGCGAGCAGTACTTC
D gene: TRBD1; J gene: TRBJ2-3; V gene: TRBV5-4; clone size: few; CDR3 protein: CASSRLQGPTDTQYF; CDR3 DNA: TGTGCCAGCAGCCGCTTACAGGGGCCCACAGATACGCAGTATTTT
D gene: TRBD2; J gene: TRBJ2-7; V gene: TRBV18; clone size: NA; CDR3 protein: CASSPSSGGGEQYF; CDR3 DNA: TGTGCCAGCTCACCATCCTCGGGGGGGGGAGAGCAGTACTTC
D gene: NA; J gene: TRBJ2-3; V gene: TRBV4-2; clone size: NA; CDR3 protein: CASSQHNAARALRTQYF; CDR3 DNA: TGTGCCAGCAGCCAACACAACGCCGCGAGGGCCCTTCGTACGCAGTATTTT
D gene: TRBD1; J gene: TRBJ1-4; V gene: TRBV28; clone size: NA; CDR3 protein: CASIKGTATEKLFF; CDR3 DNA: TGTGCCAGCATCAAGGGGACAGCAACTGAAAAACTGTTTTTT
D gene: NA; J gene: TRBJ2-7; V gene: TRBV12-5; clone size: NA; CDR3 protein: CASGPSLVTGEQYF; CDR3 DNA: TGTGCTAGTGGCCCTTCACTAGTTACCGGCGAGCAGTACTTC
D gene: NA; J gene: TRBJ1-2; V gene: TRBV14; clone size: NA; CDR3 protein: CASSQGAREGVGYGYTF; CDR3 DNA: TGTGCCAGCAGCCAAGGAGCACGAGAGGGGGTAGGCTATGGCTACACCTTC
D gene: NA; J gene: TRBJ1-6; V gene: TRBV7-2; clone size: NA; CDR3 protein: CASSLALSGMESPLHF; CDR3 DNA: TGTGCCAGCAGCTTAGCGCTGTCAGGGATGGAATCACCCCTCCACTTT
D gene: NA; J gene: TRBJ1-1; V gene: TRBV6-1; clone size: NA; CDR3 protein: CASSERARVNTEAFF; CDR3 DNA: TGTGCCAGCAGTGAGAGGGCTAGGGTGAACACTGAAGCTTTCTTT
D gene: TRBD1; J gene: TRBJ2-7; V gene: TRBV28; clone size: NA; CDR3 protein: CASSLGATGREQYF; CDR3 DNA: TGTGCCAGCAGTTTAGGGGCGACAGGGCGCGAGCAGTACTTC
D gene: NA; J gene: TRBJ2-7; V gene: TRBV15; clone size: NA; CDR3 protein: CATGSGGEGGEQYF; CDR3 DNA: TGTGCCACGGGTAGCGGAGGGGAAGGAGGCGAGCAGTACTTC
D gene: NA; J gene: TRBJ2-1; V gene: TRBV7-9; clone size: NA; CDR3 protein: CASSLVWGLYNEQFF; CDR3 DNA: TGTGCCAGCAGCTTAGTATGGGGGCTCTACAATGAGCAGTTCTTC
D gene: TRBD1; J gene: TRBJ1-2; V gene: TRBV7-2; clone size: NA; CDR3 protein: CASSSGPGQGYGYTF; CDR3 DNA: TGTGCCAGCAGCTCAGGGCCGGGACAGGGATATGGCTACACCTTC
D gene: TRBD1; J gene: TRBJ1-2; V gene: TRBV28; clone size: NA; CDR3 protein: CASSLNRGPLGGYTF; CDR3 DNA: TGTGCCAGCAGTTTAAACAGGGGGCCCTTGGGTGGCTACACCTTC
D gene: TRBD1; J gene: TRBJ2-3; V gene: TRBV28; clone size: once; CDR3 protein: CASSPPGGGSTDTQYF; CDR3 DNA: TGTGCCAGCAGTCCCCCAGGGGGCGGTAGCACAGATACGCAGTATTTT
D gene: NA; J gene: TRBJ1-1; V gene: TRBV6-4; clone size: NA; CDR3 protein: CASSARGSQITEAFF; CDR3 DNA: TGTGCCAGCAGCGCCAGAGGGTCGCAGATCACTGAAGCTTTCTTT
D gene: TRBD2; J gene: TRBJ2-2; V gene: TRBV4-2; clone size: NA; CDR3 protein: CASSQGLAGEYTGELFF; CDR3 DNA: TGTGCCAGCAGCCAAGGACTAGCGGGGGAGTACACCGGGGAGCTGTTTTTT
D gene: TRBD1; J gene: TRBJ1-3; V gene: TRBV29-1; clone size: NA; CDR3 protein: CSVVLGTAGNTIYF; CDR3 DNA: TGCAGCGTAGTGCTCGGGACAGCTGGAAACACCATATATTTT
D gene: TRBD2; J gene: TRBJ2-1; V gene: TRBV4-2; clone size: NA; CDR3 protein: CASSQVGLAGANEQFF; CDR3 DNA: TGTGCCAGCAGCCAAGTGGGACTAGCGGGGGCGAATGAGCAGTTCTTC
D gene: NA; J gene: TRBJ2-6; V gene: TRBV5-1; clone size: NA; CDR3 protein: CASSLAEGSGANVLTF; CDR3 DNA: TGCGCCAGCAGCTTGGCTGAGGGATCTGGGGCCAACGTCCTGACTTTC
D gene: TRBD2; J gene: TRBJ2-1; V gene: TRBV29-1; clone size: NA; CDR3 protein: CSGRGTSGGAYNEQFF; CDR3 DNA: TGCAGCGGTCGGGGGACTAGCGGGGGCGCGTACAATGAGCAGTTCTTC
D gene: TRBD1; J gene: TRBJ2-7; V gene: TRBV24-1; clone size: NA; CDR3 protein: CATSARGSYEQYF; CDR3 DNA: TGTGCCACCAGTGCCAGGGGGTCCTACGAGCAGTACTTC
D gene: NA; J gene: TRBJ2-3; V gene: TRBV7-2; clone size: NA; CDR3 protein: CASSLTGGSSTDTQYF; CDR3 DNA: TGTGCCAGCAGCCTCACGGGTGGGAGTAGCACAGATACGCAGTATTTT
D gene: NA; J gene: TRBJ2-1; V gene: TRBV6-2/TRBV6-3; clone size: NA; CDR3 protein: CASSFDRSSYNEQFF; CDR3 DNA: TGTGCCAGCAGCTTTGACAGGAGCTCCTACAATGAGCAGTTCTTC
D gene: TRBD1; J gene: TRBJ1-3; V gene: TRBV6-5; clone size: NA; CDR3 protein: CASRQQDRGNTIYF; CDR3 DNA: TGTGCCAGCAGGCAACAGGACAGGGGAAACACCATATATTTT
D gene: NA; J gene: TRBJ2-5; V gene: TRBV2; clone size: NA; CDR3 protein: CASSDRGSLQETQYF; CDR3 DNA: TGTGCCAGCAGTGATCGGGGTTCGCTTCAAGAGACCCAGTACTTC
D gene: NA; J gene: TRBJ2-1; V gene: TRBV7-2; clone size: NA; CDR3 protein: CASSSRDSLTNEQFF; CDR3 DNA: TGTGCCAGCAGCTCTCGGGACTCCCTGACCAATGAGCAGTTCTTC
D gene: TRBD1; J gene: TRBJ2-7; V gene: TRBV5-3; clone size: NA; CDR3 protein: CARSLRRGQGSIRSYEQYF; CDR3 DNA: TGTGCCAGAAGCTTGAGGCGGGGACAGGGGTCCATACGCTCCTACGAGCAGTACTTC
D gene: TRBD1; J gene: TRBJ1-1; V gene: TRBV29-1; clone size: once; CDR3 protein: CSAKSTGGTEAFF; CDR3 DNA: TGCAGCGCCAAATCTACAGGGGGCACTGAAGCTTTCTTT
D gene: NA; J gene: TRBJ2-6; V gene: TRBV27; clone size: NA; CDR3 protein: CASSRDLGSSGANVLTF; CDR3 DNA: TGTGCCAGCAGCCGGGATTTGGGGTCATCTGGGGCCAACGTCCTGACTTTC
D gene: TRBD1; J gene: TRBJ1-5; V gene: TRBV27; clone size: NA; CDR3 protein: CASSRDRVLRQPQHF; CDR3 DNA: TGTGCCAGCAGTCGCGACAGGGTGCTCCGGCAGCCCCAGCATTTT
D gene: TRBD1; J gene: TRBJ1-2; V gene: TRBV5-6; clone size: NA; CDR3 protein: CASSSRPGTGINYGYTF; CDR3 DNA: TGTGCCAGCAGCTCCCGTCCCGGGACAGGGATAAACTATGGCTACACCTTC
D gene: TRBD1; J gene: TRBJ1-4; V gene: TRBV6-1; clone size: NA; CDR3 protein: CASSVGTGQGTLNEKLFF; CDR3 DNA: TGTGCCAGCAGTGTGGGGACGGGACAGGGGACTCTTAATGAAAAACTGTTTTTT
D gene: NA; J gene: TRBJ2-7; V gene: TRBV5-6; clone size: NA; CDR3 protein: CATQAGYEQYF; CDR3 DNA: TGTGCCACGCAGGCGGGCTACGAGCAGTACTTC